Listed here is a single TCR beta chain. No cognate antigen has been identified for it. Base-call qualities are not available, and no considerably larger clone is one nucleotide away. The library was made by PCR. TCRdb names Illumina HiSeq 2500 as the instrument used. TCR libraries were prepared with molecular barcoding, using unique molecular identifiers to normalize TCRbeta repertoire quantification. TCRdb redid the processing of the public reads, applying fastp at Q25 and MiXCR, and retained in-frame beta chains. Identical CDR3 proteins give one entry, which carries the most common genes and DNA. The sample table records around 380,000 distinct CDR3 sequences; approximately 11% of these occur just once. 4.5% to 6.5% of the sample comes from the top ten. This record comes from a study of T-cell reconstitution after alpha-beta-depleted transplantation in children (dated by TCRdb to 2016 to 2017). Regarding the research as a whole: Using TCR repertoire profiling, the study quantitatively followed how T-cell immune reconstitution unfolded in children after TCRalphabeta/CD19-depleted allogeneic hematopoietic cell transplantation.

V is cut by 0 bases and J by 2 bases, and the space between the germline ends is 7 bases. The germline V gene sets CDR1 to SGHRS and CDR2 to YFSETQ. The CDR3 goes from the cysteine to the phenylalanine over 14 residues. The retained sequence is limited to the CDR3, 42 bases, with the frame set at the first base. The sequence is built from TRBV5-1 and TRBJ2-3; the D gene lacks a confident call. The receptor comes from a human donor who donated a stem cell graft to a child with acute myeloid leukemia. Specimen: PBMCs from the stem cell graft donor, collected from the stem cell graft. Read as DNA, the sequence is TGCGCCAGCAGCTTGGATTCCAACACAGATACGCAGTATTTT. It encodes CASSLDSNTDTQYF.